The clone carrying this T cell receptor beta chain was seen a few times. Its antigen is undetermined. This entry is derived from a study of T-cell memory formation after mild COVID-19. Trimming took 6 bases from V and 0 from J, leaving 6 bases between them. The germline CDR1 and CDR2 sequences are MNHEY and SMNVEV (reference sequence). The CDR3 runs 14 residues. Findings and limits, study-wide: Contracting clones from day 15 to 85 had balanced CD4/CD8; later expanders favoured CD4+.

TCRdb recomputed calls from the 5' RACE reads with MiXCR, one row per CDR3 protein. The sample has about 270,000 distinct CDR3 sequences, 15% to 20% seen once. The chain uses TRBV27 and TRBJ2-6; the D gene is possibly TRBD2 (5 bases). This TCR derives from a man aged 18 to 35 who had mild COVID-19 (a few samples of this study predate the infection). Cell type and time point are not known. The sequencing input was PBMCs or a T cell subset sorted from them (not recorded which). For the CDR3, the DNA is TGTGCCAGCAGCCTAGCCTCTGGGGCCAACGTCCTGACTTTC. Its protein product is CASSLASGANVLTF. Supplemented by reference TRBV27 and TRBJ2-6, the full variable domain reads EAQVTQNPRYLITVTGKKLTVTCSQNMNHEYMSWYRQDPGLGLRQIYYSMNVEVTDKGDVPEGYKVSRKEKRNFPLILESPSPNQTSLYFCASSLASGANVLTFGAGSRLTVL.